The present TCR beta chain was sequenced within a study of blood T cell repertoires in COVID-19. In the study overall: Sources were T cells, B-cell-depleted T cells, or PBMCs; the material itself was cDNA or gDNA.

Per the original methods: Estimation of nucleated cell counts relied on the amplification of reference gene primers. Some clones are missing from TCRdb's copy, which holds only in-frame ones; the method was immunoSEQ multiplex PCR. V, J and clone size are taken as reported in that table, and D and trimming were inferred from the DNA itself. Here the sample spans 30,000 to 40,000 clones, 91% being singletons. Germline values: CDR1 MNHNY, CDR2 SVGAGI (reference sequence). There are 15 residues in the CDR3. V was shortened by 6 bases and J by 1 base, with 15 bases between the two germline ends. This chain joins TRBV6-6 and TRBJ1-2; D remains unclear. The source of this sequence is a woman over 75 with acute or convalescent COVID-19. The sample was peripheral blood. CDR3 bases: TGTGCCAGCAGCGAGACACCCCCCCTTAACTATGGCTACACCTTC. This translates into CASSETPPLNYGYTF.